Listed below are T cell receptor beta chains from one sample, sequenced in a study of cytomegalovirus exposure and HLA in healthy donors. The data were produced by immunoSEQ multiplex PCR, yet TCRdb's version contains in-frame clones alone and is incomplete. Of roughly 150,000 clones listed, around 75% are singletons. Sequencing was performed on PBMCs. The receptors derive from a man younger than 35 in good health and CMV-seropositive. Both conserved end residues are part of each CDR3. D genes are given only for firm matches. A row's size may be missing; if present it is once, few, many or a size class.

once,15,TRBD2,TRBJ2-3,TRBV5-1,TGCGCCAGCAGCCCGGGACTAGCGGGAGTAGATACGCAGTATTTT,CASSPGLAGVDTQYF
.,15,.,TRBJ2-7,TRBV27,TGTGCCAGCAGTTTATTGGGGACAACTTACTACGAGCAGTACTTC,CASSLLGTTYYEQYF
.,15,.,TRBJ1-5,TRBV10-2,TGCGCCAGCAGGGGGGGAGACACCGGCAATCAGCCCCAGCATTTT,CASRGGDTGNQPQHF
.,17,.,TRBJ1-4,TRBV7-9,TGTGCCAGCAGCTTAGATGGGACACCCCGAGTTGGTGAAAAACTGTTTTTT,CASSLDGTPRVGEKLFF
once,15,TRBD1,TRBJ1-4,TRBV7-2,TGTGCCAGCAGCCGTGAGACAGGGGGAGATGAAAAACTGTTTTTT,CASSRETGGDEKLFF
.,15,TRBD2,TRBJ2-1,TRBV7-8,TGTGCCAGCAGCCGGACTAGCGGGAGTGGGAATGAGCAGTTCTTC,CASSRTSGSGNEQFF
.,13,.,TRBJ2-7,TRBV27,TGTGCCAGCAGTCCAGGACTTAACTACGAGCAGTACTTC,CASSPGLNYEQYF
once,14,.,TRBJ1-5,TRBV28,TGTGCCAGCAGTCGGACAGACCATATCAGCGGCCAGCATTTT,CASSRTDHISGQHF
few,12,.,TRBJ1-1,TRBV28,TGTGCCAGCAAGGACGGGATTGGTGAAGCTTTCTTT,CASKDGIGEAFF
.,14,.,TRBJ2-1,TRBV5-1,TGCGCCAGCAGCTTGGGGCTAGCAGGCGATGAGCAGTTCTTC,CASSLGLAGDEQFF
.,11,TRBD1,TRBJ2-5,TRBV20-1,TGCAGTGCCCAGGACAGGGGACTTCAGTACTTC,CSAQDRGLQYF
.,16,TRBD2,TRBJ2-3,TRBV4-1,TGCGCCAGCAGCCAAGTGGGACTAACAAGACCAGATACGCAGTATTTT,CASSQVGLTRPDTQYF
few,15,.,TRBJ1-2,TRBV5-1,TGCGCCAGCAGCTCGGACAGCACCTCAGCTTATGGCTACACCTTC,CASSSDSTSAYGYTF
.,11,.,TRBJ1-2,TRBV4-1,TGCGCCAGCAGTCCAGGAAGGGGCTACACCTTC,CASSPGRGYTF
.,15,.,TRBJ2-1,TRBV13,TGTGCCAGCAGCTCGCATATAGACAGCTACAATGAGCAGTTCTTC,CASSSHIDSYNEQFF
.,15,.,TRBJ1-1,TRBV30,TGTGCCAGCCTAGACGTAGGGGTTTGGAACACTGAAGCTTTCTTT,CASLDVGVWNTEAFF
.,15,.,TRBJ2-2,TRBV5-1,TGCGCCAGCAGCTTGGCAGGGGGGAGCACCGGGGAGCTGTTTTTT,CASSLAGGSTGELFF
.,16,TRBD1,TRBJ2-6,TRBV28,TGTGCCAGCAGTCCCGGGACGGACAGGGCCTTCAACGTCCTGACTTTC,CASSPGTDRAFNVLTF
.,16,.,TRBJ1-3,TRBV5-1,TGCGCCAGCAGCTGGGGCAGCGCCCGCTCTGGAAACACCATATATTTT,CASSWGSARSGNTIYF
.,14,TRBD2,TRBJ2-5,TRBV7-9,TGTTCCAGCAGCTTTTTGGGGGGAGGGGAGACCCAGTACTTC,CSSSFLGGGETQYF
.,15,.,TRBJ2-1,TRBV7-8,TGTGCCAGCAGCTTAGCGCGCTTCTCCTACAATGAGCAGTTCTTC,CASSLARFSYNEQFF
.,17,TRBD2,TRBJ2-1,TRBV4-2,TGTGCCAGCAGCCGAGACACCGGGACTAGCGGTTCCAATGAGCAGTTCTTC,CASSRDTGTSGSNEQFF
.,15,TRBD2,TRBJ2-2,TRBV28,TGTGCCAGCAGTTTCAGCGGGAGTAAAAAGGGGGAGCTGTTTTTT,CASSFSGSKKGELFF
.,17,.,TRBJ2-6,TRBV27,TGTGCCAGCAGTTTCTCTACTAATCCCTCCGGGGCCAACGTCCTGACTTTC,CASSFSTNPSGANVLTF
.,13,.,TRBJ1-5,TRBV6-1,TGTGCCAGCAGTGTAACAGGCTATCAGCCCCAGCATTTT,CASSVTGYQPQHF
.,14,TRBD2,TRBJ2-7,TRBV28,TGTGCCAGCACCATGGGGACTACGAACTACGAGCAGTACTTC,CASTMGTTNYEQYF
.,14,.,TRBJ2-2,TRBV7-3,TGTGCCAGCAGCTTAAGGGGACTTGACGGGGAGCTGTTTTTT,CASSLRGLDGELFF
once,15,.,TRBJ1-5,TRBV28,TGTGCCAGCAGTTTCCGGGGTAGAAACAATCAGCCCCAGCATTTT,CASSFRGRNNQPQHF
.,13,.,TRBJ1-6,TRBV5-1,TGCGCCAGCAGCTTGGCCCCTCATTCACCCCTCCACTTT,CASSLAPHSPLHF
.,10,.,TRBJ2-1,TRBV20-1,TGCAGTGCTAGTGGGGCAGAGCAGTTCTTC,CSASGAEQFF
once,16,TRBD2,TRBJ2-3,TRBV5-1,TGCGCCAGCAGCATGGGACTAGCGGGAGACACAGATACGCAGTATTTT,CASSMGLAGDTDTQYF
once,13,TRBD2,TRBJ2-3,TRBV9,TGTGCCAGCACAGCGGGAGCCTTAGATACGCAGTATTTT,CASTAGALDTQYF
.,14,.,TRBJ1-1,TRBV5-8,TGTGCCAGCAGCCGTACAGGGCCGAACACTGAAGCTTTCTTT,CASSRTGPNTEAFF
.,16,.,TRBJ1-3,TRBV7-6,TGTGCCAGCAGCTTATCGGAGTTCCTCTCTGGAAACACCATATATTTT,CASSLSEFLSGNTIYF
.,12,.,TRBJ1-1,TRBV19,TGTGCCAGTATCGACAGGAACACTGAAGCTTTCTTT,CASIDRNTEAFF
.,15,.,TRBJ2-5,TRBV5-1,TGCGCCAGCAGCGGATTGACAGGAGCTGGAGAGACCCAGTACTTC,CASSGLTGAGETQYF
.,14,TRBD2,TRBJ2-7,TRBV9,TGTGCCAGCAGCGTAAGCGGGAGGGCCTACGAGCAGTACTTC,CASSVSGRAYEQYF
once,14,.,TRBJ1-2,TRBV28,TGTGCCAGCATAGCGCGGGACGGAATCAGGGGCTACACCTTC,CASIARDGIRGYTF
.,12,TRBD1,TRBJ2-7,TRBV29-1,TGCAGCGTTGTGGGACAGGGGAACGAGCAGTACTTC,CSVVGQGNEQYF